This T cell receptor beta chain was sequenced in a study of glioma-infiltrating T cells after dendritic cell vaccination. TCRdb keeps only in-frame clones here, not all; method: immunoSEQ multiplex PCR. The sample records around 58,000 clones, 75% to 90% being singletons. CDR1 is SGHNT, CDR2 YYREEE, per germline (reference sequence). Trimming removed 3 bases from V and 3 bases from J, with 10 bases in between. This CDR3 region has 13 residues. This material consisted of blood, taken before dendritic cell vaccination. The sequence was collected from a human donor with glioblastoma. The chain carries TRBV5-4 and TRBJ2-7; tentative D call: TRBD1 (5 bases). The CDR3 loop reads CASSSGRDYEQYF. The CDR3 nucleotides are TGTGCCAGCAGCTCGGGCAGGGACTACGAGCAGTACTTC.